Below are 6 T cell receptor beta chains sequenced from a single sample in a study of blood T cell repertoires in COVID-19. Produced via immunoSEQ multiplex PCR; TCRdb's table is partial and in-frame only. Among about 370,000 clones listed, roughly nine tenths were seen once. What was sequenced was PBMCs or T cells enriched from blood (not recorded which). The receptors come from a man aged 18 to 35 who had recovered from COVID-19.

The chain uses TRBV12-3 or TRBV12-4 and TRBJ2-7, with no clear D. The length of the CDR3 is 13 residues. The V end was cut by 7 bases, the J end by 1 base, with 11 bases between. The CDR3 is CASTAAVSYEQYF. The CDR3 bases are TGTGCCAGCACCGCGGCAGTATCCTACGAGCAGTACTTC.

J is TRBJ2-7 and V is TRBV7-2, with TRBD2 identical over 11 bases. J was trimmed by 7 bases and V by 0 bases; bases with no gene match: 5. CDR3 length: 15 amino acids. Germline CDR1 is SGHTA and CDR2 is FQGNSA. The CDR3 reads CASSLAPSGRSEQYF. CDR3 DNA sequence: TGTGCCAGCAGCTTAGCTCCTAGCGGGAGGTCAGAGCAGTACTTC. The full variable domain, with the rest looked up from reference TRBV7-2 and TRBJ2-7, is GAGVSQSPSNKVTEKGKDVELRCDPISGHTALYWYRQSLGQGLEFLIYFQGNSAPDKSGLPSDRFSAERTGGSVSTLTIQRTQQEDSAVYLCASSLAPSGRSEQYFGPGTRLTVT.

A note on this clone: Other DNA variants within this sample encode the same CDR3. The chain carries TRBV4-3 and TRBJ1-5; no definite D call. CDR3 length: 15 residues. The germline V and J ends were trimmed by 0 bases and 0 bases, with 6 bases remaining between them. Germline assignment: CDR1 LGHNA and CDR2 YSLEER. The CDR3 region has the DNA TGCGCCAGCAGCCAAGATCGGTATAGCAATCAGCCCCAGCATTTT. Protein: CASSQDRYSNQPQHF.

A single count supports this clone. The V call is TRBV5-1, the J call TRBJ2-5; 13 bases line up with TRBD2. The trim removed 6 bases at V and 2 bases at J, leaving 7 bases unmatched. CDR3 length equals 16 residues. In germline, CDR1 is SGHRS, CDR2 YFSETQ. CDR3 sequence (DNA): TGCGCCAGCACTAGACTAGCGGGGGGCAGGCAAGAGACCCAGTACTTC. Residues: CASTRLAGGRQETQYF.

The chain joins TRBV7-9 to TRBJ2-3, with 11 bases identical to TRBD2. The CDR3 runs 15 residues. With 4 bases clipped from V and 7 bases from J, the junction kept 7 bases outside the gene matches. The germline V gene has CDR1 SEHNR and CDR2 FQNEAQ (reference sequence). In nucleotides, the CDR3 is TGTGCCAGCAGCTCCGGGACTAGCGGTTCAAATACGCAGTATTTT. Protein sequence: CASSSGTSGSNTQYF.

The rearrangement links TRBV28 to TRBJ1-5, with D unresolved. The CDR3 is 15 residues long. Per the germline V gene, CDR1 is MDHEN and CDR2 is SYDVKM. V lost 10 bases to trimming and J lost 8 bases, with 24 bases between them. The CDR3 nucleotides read TGTGCCATCACAACGCACGGGAATCGGGCTAAGCCCCAGCATTTT. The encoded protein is CAITTHGNRAKPQHF.